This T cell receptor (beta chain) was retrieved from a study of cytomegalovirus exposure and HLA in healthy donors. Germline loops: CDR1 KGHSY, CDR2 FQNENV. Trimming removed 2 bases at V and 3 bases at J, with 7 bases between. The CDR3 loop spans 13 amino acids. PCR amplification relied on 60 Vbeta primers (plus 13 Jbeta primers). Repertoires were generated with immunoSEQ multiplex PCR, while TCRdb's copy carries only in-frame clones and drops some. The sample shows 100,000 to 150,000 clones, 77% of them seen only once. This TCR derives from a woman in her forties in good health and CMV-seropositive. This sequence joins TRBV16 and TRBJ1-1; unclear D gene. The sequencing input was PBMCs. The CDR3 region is CASSQGRYTEAFF. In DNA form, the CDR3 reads TGTGCCAGCAGCCAAGGCAGATACACTGAAGCTTTCTTT.